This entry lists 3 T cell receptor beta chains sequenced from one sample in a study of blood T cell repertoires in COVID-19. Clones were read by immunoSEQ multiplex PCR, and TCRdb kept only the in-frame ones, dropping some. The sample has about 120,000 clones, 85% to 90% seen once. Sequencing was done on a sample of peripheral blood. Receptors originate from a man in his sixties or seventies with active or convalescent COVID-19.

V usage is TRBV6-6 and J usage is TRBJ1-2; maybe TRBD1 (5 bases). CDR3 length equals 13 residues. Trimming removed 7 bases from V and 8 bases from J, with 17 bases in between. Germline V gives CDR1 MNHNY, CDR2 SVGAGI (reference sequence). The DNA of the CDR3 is TGTGCCAGCACTTCGCCGGGACTTCTAGGCTACACCTTC. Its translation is CASTSPGLLGYTF.

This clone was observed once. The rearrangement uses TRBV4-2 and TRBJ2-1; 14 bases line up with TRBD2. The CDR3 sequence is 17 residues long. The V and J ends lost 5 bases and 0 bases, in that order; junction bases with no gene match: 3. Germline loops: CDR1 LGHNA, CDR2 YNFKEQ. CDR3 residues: CASSWGLAGDSYNEQFF. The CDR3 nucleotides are TGTGCCAGCAGCTGGGGACTAGCGGGGGACTCCTACAATGAGCAGTTCTTC.

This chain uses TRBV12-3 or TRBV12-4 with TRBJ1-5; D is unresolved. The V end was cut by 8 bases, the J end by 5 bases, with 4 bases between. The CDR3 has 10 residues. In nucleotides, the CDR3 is TGTGCCAGCGGAGATCAGCCCCAGCATTTT. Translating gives CASGDQPQHF.